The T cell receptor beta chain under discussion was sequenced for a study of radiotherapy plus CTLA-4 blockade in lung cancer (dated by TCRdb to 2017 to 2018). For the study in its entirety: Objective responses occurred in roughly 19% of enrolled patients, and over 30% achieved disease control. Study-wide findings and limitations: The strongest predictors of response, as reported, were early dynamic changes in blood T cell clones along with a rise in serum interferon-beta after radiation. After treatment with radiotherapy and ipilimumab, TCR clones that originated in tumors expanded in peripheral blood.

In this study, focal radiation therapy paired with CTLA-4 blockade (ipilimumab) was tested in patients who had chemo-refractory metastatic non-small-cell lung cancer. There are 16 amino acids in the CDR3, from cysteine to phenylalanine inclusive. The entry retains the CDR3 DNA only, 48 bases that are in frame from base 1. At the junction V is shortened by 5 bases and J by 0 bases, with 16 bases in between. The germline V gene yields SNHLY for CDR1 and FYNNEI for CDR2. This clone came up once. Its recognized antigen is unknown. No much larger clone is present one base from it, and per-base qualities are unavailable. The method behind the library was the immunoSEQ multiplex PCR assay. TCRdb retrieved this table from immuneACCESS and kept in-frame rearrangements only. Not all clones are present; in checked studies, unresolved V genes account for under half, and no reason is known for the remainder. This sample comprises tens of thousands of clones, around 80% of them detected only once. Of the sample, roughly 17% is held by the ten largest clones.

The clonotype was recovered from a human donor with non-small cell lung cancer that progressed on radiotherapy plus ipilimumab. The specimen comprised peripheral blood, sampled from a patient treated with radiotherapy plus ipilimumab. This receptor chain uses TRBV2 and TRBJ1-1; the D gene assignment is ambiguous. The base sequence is TGTGCCAGCAGTTACGACCCAGGAGGAGTGAACACTGAAGCTTTCTTT. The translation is CASSYDPGGVNTEAFF.